This T cell receptor (beta chain) came from a study of cytomegalovirus exposure and HLA in healthy donors. Study-wide context: The study placed about 86% of its 398 genotyped donors in the Caucasian-associated ancestry cluster. Overall study results and limits: A later look showed TCR association rates differing by HLA locus, highest for DRB1 and lowest for HLA-C. Most TCR sequences were rare, but some public TCRs occurred in many donors.

To note about this clone: Its antigen is not identified.

The ends were cut back, 0 bases at V and 6 bases at J, with 10 bases in the middle. Germline V gives CDR1 LGHNA, CDR2 YNFKEQ. This CDR3 region has 14 residues. The donors comprised healthy bone marrow donors. The primer mix had 60 Vbeta and 13 Jbeta primers. The table came from immunoSEQ multiplex PCR; TCRdb's copy has only in-frame clones and leaves some out. The sample records tens of thousands of clones, around four fifths being singletons. The clonotype comes from a woman aged 25 to 45 in good health and CMV-seronegative. Sequencing input: PBMCs. The chain has TRBV4-2 and TRBJ2-3; the D gene is possibly TRBD2 (5 bases). DNA for the CDR3: TGTGCCAGCAGCCAAGAACAGAGGGTCGATACGCAGTATTTT. As protein: CASSQEQRVDTQYF.